Listed here are 10 T cell receptor beta chains from one sample, sequenced in a study of response to subunit inactivated influenza vaccine. TCRdb reanalysed the RT-PCR reads using MiXCR and keeps one entry per CDR3 protein. The sample holds under 200,000 distinct CDR3 sequences, approximately 11% seen once. The sequencing used non-naive T cells sorted from PBMCs, collected about 6 weeks after vaccination. These receptors came from a man aged 45-65 years who received an inactivated influenza vaccine.

The rearrangement uses TRBV20-1 and TRBJ2-1; D may be TRBD2 (6 bases). The CDR3 has 14 residues. The germline V gene has CDR1 DFQATT and CDR2 SNEGSKA (reference sequence). Trimming took 5 bases from V and 8 from J, leaving 19 bases between them. The CDR3 DNA reads TGCAGTGCTGGGGGACTCGAGACGGTGGATGAGCAGTTCTTC. The encoded protein is CSAGGLETVDEQFF.

This clonotype was counted many times. This chain links TRBV6-2 or TRBV6-3 with TRBJ2-3; maybe TRBD1 (7 bases). V lost 3 bases, J lost 2 bases, and 15 bases lay in between. This CDR3 is 16 amino acids long. From germline, CDR1 is MNHEY and CDR2 SVGEGT. The CDR3 DNA sequence: TGTGCCAGCAGTTATTCAGACAGGGACTTCACAGATACGCAGTATTTT. The encoded protein is CASSYSDRDFTDTQYF.

The chain recombines TRBV4-1 with TRBJ1-6; D unresolved. The ends were cut back, 0 bases at V and 7 bases at J, with 10 bases in the middle. From germline, CDR1 is MGHRA and CDR2 YSYEKL. CDR3 length: 15 residues. The CDR3 here is CASSQERAPNSPLHF. DNA for the CDR3: TGCGCCAGCAGCCAAGAAAGGGCCCCCAATTCACCCCTCCACTTT.

By share, this clonotype counts as medium-sized. The chain carries TRBV6-1 and TRBJ2-7; D may match TRBD1 or TRBD2 (5 bases each). Germline lookup yields CDR1 MNHNS and CDR2 SASEGT. The length of the CDR3 is 15 residues. The V end lost 1 base, the J end lost 6 bases, and 16 bases lay between the germline ends. CDR3 DNA sequence: TGTGCCAGCAGTGAAGACGATGGGGGAGCGTCCGAGCAGTACTTC. Amino acids: CASSEDDGGASEQYF.

At least ten counts were recorded for this clonotype. The chain joins TRBV18 to TRBJ2-7; 7 bases match TRBD1. The CDR3 consists of 14 residues. The V gene end was trimmed by 1 base and the J gene end by 4 bases; junction bases not matched to a gene: 4. Germline-derived CDR1 and CDR2 are KGHSH and LQKENI. The CDR3 protein is CASSPRAQGYEQYF. CDR3 coding DNA: TGTGCCAGCTCACCACGGGCACAGGGGTACGAGCAGTACTTC.

CDR3 loop: CASSPGGALSDTQYF. The CDR3 coding sequence is TGCGCCAGCAGCCCCGGGGGGGCACTGTCAGATACGCAGTATTTT. The rearrangement links TRBV5-1 to TRBJ2-3; 8 bases line up with TRBD2. The junction had 8 bases not matched to a gene; V was cut back by 4 bases and J by 4 bases. The CDR3 runs to 15 residues. CDR1 and CDR2 (germline): SGHRS, YFSETQ.

Only a few counts were recorded for this clonotype. This chain connects TRBV7-2 to TRBJ2-7, with TRBD2 as a possible D gene (5 bases). CDR1 SGHTA and CDR2 FQGNSA come from the germline V gene. V was cut by 3 bases and J by 2 bases, with 14 bases left in between. This CDR3 has 15 amino acids. CDR3 loop: CASSLQTARAYEQYF. The CDR3 DNA sequence: TGTGCCAGCAGCTTGCAGACCGCGAGGGCCTACGAGCAGTACTTC.

This clonotype has only a few counts. CDR3 protein: CSASPGSRPNEQFF. The CDR3 DNA reads as TGCAGTGCTAGTCCCGGATCTAGGCCCAATGAGCAGTTCTTC. The rearrangement links TRBV20-1 to TRBJ2-1, with D uncertain. The CDR3 totals 14 residues. V was pared by 3 bases and J by 6 bases, with 15 bases between. The germline V gene encodes CDR1 DFQATT and CDR2 SNEGSKA (reference sequence).

V and J are TRBV7-9 and TRBJ2-3, with D unresolved. V was trimmed by 0 bases and J by 5 bases, leaving 9 bases between them. The CDR3 contains 14 residues. Germline CDR1 reads SEHNR; CDR2 reads FQNEAQ (reference sequence). The CDR3 sequence: CASSLAGQIDTQYF. CDR3 nucleotide sequence: TGTGCCAGCAGCTTAGCTGGGCAGATAGATACGCAGTATTTT. The full variable domain, rest sourced from reference TRBV7-9 and TRBJ2-3, is DTGVSQNPRHKITKRGQNVTFRCDPISEHNRLYWYRQTLGQGPEFLTYFQNEAQLEKSRLLSDRFSAERPKGSFSTLEIQRTEQGDSAMYLCASSLAGQIDTQYFGPGTRLTVL.

The chain is built from TRBV6-4 and TRBJ2-6, with TRBD1 matching 7 bases. Germline V lookup: CDR1 MRHNA, CDR2 SNTAGT. Trimming at V came to 6 bases and at J to 3 bases, leaving 5 bases not matched to a gene. CDR3 size: 15 residues. Written as DNA, the CDR3 is TGTGCCAGCAGCGGAGACAGGGATGGGGCCAACGTCCTGACTTTC. It is translated as CASSGDRDGANVLTF.